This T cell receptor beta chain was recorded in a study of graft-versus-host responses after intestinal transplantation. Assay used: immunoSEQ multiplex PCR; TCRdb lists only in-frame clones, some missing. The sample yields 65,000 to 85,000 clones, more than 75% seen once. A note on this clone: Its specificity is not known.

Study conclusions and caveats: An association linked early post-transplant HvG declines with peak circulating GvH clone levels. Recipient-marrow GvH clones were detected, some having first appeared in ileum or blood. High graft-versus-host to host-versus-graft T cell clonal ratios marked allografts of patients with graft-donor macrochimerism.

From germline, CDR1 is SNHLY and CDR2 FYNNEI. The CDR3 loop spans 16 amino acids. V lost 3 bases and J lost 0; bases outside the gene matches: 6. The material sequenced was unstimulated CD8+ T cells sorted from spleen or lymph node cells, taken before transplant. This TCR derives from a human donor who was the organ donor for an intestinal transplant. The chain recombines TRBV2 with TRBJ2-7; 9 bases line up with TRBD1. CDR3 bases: TGTGCCAGCAGTGATCCCCTGGGACAGGGCTCCTACGAGCAGTACTTC. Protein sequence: CASSDPLGQGSYEQYF.